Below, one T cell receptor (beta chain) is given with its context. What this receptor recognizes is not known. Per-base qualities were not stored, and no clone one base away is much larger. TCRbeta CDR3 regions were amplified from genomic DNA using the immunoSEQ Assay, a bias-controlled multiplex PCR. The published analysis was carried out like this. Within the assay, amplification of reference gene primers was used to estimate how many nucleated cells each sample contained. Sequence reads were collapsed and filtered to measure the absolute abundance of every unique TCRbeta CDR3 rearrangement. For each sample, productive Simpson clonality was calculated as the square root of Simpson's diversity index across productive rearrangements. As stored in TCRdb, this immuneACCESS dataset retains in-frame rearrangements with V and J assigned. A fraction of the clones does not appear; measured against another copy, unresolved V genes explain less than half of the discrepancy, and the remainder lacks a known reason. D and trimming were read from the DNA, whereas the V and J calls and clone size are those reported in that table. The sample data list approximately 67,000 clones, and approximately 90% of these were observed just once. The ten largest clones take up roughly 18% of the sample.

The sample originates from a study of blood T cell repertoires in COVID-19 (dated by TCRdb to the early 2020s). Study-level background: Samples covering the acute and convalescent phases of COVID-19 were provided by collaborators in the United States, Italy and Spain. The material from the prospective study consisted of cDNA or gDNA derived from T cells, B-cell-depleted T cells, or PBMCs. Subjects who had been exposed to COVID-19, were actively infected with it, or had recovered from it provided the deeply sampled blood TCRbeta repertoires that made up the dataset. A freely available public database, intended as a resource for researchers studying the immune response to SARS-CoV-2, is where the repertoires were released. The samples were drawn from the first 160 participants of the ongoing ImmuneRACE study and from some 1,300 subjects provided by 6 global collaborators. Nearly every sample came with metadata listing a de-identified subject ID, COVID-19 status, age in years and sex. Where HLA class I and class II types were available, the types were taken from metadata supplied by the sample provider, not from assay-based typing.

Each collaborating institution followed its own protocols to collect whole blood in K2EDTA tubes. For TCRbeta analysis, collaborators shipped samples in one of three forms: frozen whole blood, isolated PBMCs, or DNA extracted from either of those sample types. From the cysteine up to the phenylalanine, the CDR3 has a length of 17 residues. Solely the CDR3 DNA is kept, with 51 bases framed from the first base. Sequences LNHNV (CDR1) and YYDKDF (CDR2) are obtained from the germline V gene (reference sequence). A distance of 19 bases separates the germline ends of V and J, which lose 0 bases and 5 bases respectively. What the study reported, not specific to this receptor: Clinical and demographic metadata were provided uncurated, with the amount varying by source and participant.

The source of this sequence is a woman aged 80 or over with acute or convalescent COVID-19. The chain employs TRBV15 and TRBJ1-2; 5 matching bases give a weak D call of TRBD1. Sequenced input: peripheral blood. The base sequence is TGTGCCACCAGCAGAGAGAGGGGAGGAGGGGCGACGTATGGCTACACCTTC. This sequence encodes CATSRERGGGATYGYTF.